A single sample is the source of the 29 T cell receptor beta chains below, sequenced in a study of blood T cell repertoires in COVID-19 (dated by TCRdb to between 2020 and 2021). Library preparation employed the immunoSEQ multiplex PCR assay. TCRdb carries this immuneACCESS record with in-frame sequences only. Its versions omit some clonotypes, under half of them owing to an unresolved V gene in the studies checked, with the rest unexplained. This sample comprises roughly 100,000 clones, around 90% of them detected only once. Clones ranked in the top ten supply 3% to 4.5% of the sample. The sample was peripheral blood. These receptors originate from a woman in her sixties with acute or convalescent COVID-19.

Only one count was recorded for this clone. The CDR3 DNA sequence: TGTGCCAGCATTGGGCTTAGCACAGATACGCAGTATTTT. Protein: CASIGLSTDTQYF. This chain links TRBV6-5 with TRBJ2-3, with D unclear. The ends were cut back, 7 bases at V and 0 bases at J, with 8 bases in the middle. This CDR3 is built from 13 residues. CDR1 and CDR2 (germline): MNHEY, SVGAGI.

Comments on this clone: Other DNA sequences in this sample translate to the same CDR3. V is TRBV2 and J is TRBJ2-1, with D maybe TRBD1 (6 bases). CDR3 length: 14 residues. Trimming shortened V by 3 bases and J by 1 base, and 7 bases separated the two germline ends. Looked up from germline, CDR1 is SNHLY and CDR2 is FYNNEI. In nucleotides, the CDR3 is TGTGCCAGCAGTGAGGACAGTTCCTACAATGAGCAGTTCTTC. Protein: CASSEDSSYNEQFF.

CDR3 region: CAWSVPRQGNEKLFF. The DNA of the CDR3 is TGTGCCTGGAGTGTACCTAGACAGGGTAATGAAAAACTGTTTTTT. This chain connects TRBV30 to TRBJ1-4; 7 bases map to TRBD1. Looked up from germline, CDR1 is GTSNPN and CDR2 is SVGIG (reference sequence). V dropped 0 bases and J dropped 4; count of bases not matched to a gene: 5. The CDR3 sequence is 15 residues long.

The chain is built from TRBV9 and TRBJ2-3, with a tentative D call TRBD2 (6 bases). There are 15 residues in the CDR3. Germline loops: CDR1 SGDLS, CDR2 YYNGEE. V was shortened by 2 bases and J by 0 bases, with 10 bases between the two germline ends. This CDR3 reads CASSVLEGSTDTQYF. CDR3 nucleotide sequence: TGTGCCAGCAGCGTTTTGGAGGGGAGCACAGATACGCAGTATTTT.

In nucleotides, the CDR3 is TGCGCCAGCAGCTTAACCGAGGTCTCCTACGAGCAGTACTTC. Translating it yields CASSLTEVSYEQYF. The V and J genes are TRBV5-1 and TRBJ2-7; no reliable D call. V was pared by 2 bases and J by 0 bases, with 9 bases between. This CDR3 has 14 amino acids. CDR1 SGHRS and CDR2 YFSETQ come from the germline V gene.

The rearrangement joins TRBV11-2 to TRBJ2-3, with TRBD2 matching 7 bases. J gave up 5 bases and V 4 bases, and 15 bases lay outside the gene matches. The CDR3 loop spans 17 amino acids. Germline CDR1 is SGHAT and CDR2 is FQNNGV. CDR3 in DNA: TGTGCCAGCAGCTCCTTTCAATGGCGGGAGAGGAGAGATACGCAGTATTTT. This translates into CASSSFQWRERRDTQYF.

This chain connects TRBV27 to TRBJ2-7; 10 bases are shared with TRBD1. In germline, CDR1 is MNHEY, CDR2 SMNVEV (reference sequence). The CDR3 has 14 amino acids. Trimming took 1 base from V and 7 from J; bases not matched to a gene: 4. CDR3 residues: CASSLWGQGHEQYF. The CDR3, as DNA: TGTGCCAGCAGTTTATGGGGACAGGGGCATGAGCAGTACTTC.

The J gene is TRBJ1-1, the V gene TRBV10-3, with 9 bases fitting TRBD1. The CDR3 is 14 residues long. Per germline, CDR1 ENHRY and CDR2 SYGVKD. Germline trimming cut 6 bases from V and 4 bases from J; bases unmatched to any gene: 6. For the CDR3, the DNA is TGTGCCATCAGACAGGGGGCGGATCGCACTGAAGCTTTCTTT. Translating gives CAIRQGADRTEAFF.

This rearrangement joins TRBV10-2 to TRBJ2-7; TRBD2 might be the D (6 bases). Germline CDR1 reads WSHSY; CDR2 reads SAAADI. V shed 2 bases and J shed 1 base, with 12 bases lying between them. The CDR3 loop spans 15 amino acids. The CDR3 DNA follows: TGCGCCAGCAGTGAGCAAGGGACTTCGTCCTACGAGCAGTACTTC. It translates to CASSEQGTSSYEQYF.

The chain links TRBV19 to TRBJ2-3; TRBD2 matches 10 bases. The CDR3 is 15 amino acids. Losses at the gene ends were 6 bases for V and 2 bases for J; bases not matched to a gene: 5. Germline-derived CDR1 and CDR2 are LNHDA and SQIVND (reference sequence). The CDR3 DNA is TGTGCCAGTAGCCGGACTAGCGGCCTCACAGATACGCAGTATTTT. Translating gives CASSRTSGLTDTQYF.

The chain employs TRBV29-1 and TRBJ1-1; 8 bases are a match to TRBD1. V shed 7 bases, J shed 7 bases, and the junction held 8 bases outside the gene matches. Germline values: CDR1 SQVTM, CDR2 ANQGSEA. CDR3 length: 12 residues. The chain's CDR3 is CSGAQGAGEAFF. The CDR3 DNA reads as TGCAGCGGGGCGCAGGGGGCGGGTGAAGCTTTCTTT.

The V gene is TRBV5-1, the J gene TRBJ2-3; tentatively, D is TRBD2 (5 bases). From germline, CDR1 is SGHRS and CDR2 YFSETQ. V was pared by 2 bases and J by 5 bases, with 6 bases between. There are 12 residues in the CDR3. CDR3 in amino acids: CASSLEGDTQYF. CDR3 nucleotide sequence: TGCGCCAGCAGCTTAGAGGGAGATACGCAGTATTTT.

The V and J genes are TRBV6-5 and TRBJ1-1, with D possibly matching TRBD1 (6 bases). This CDR3 is 14 amino acids long. V was pared by 6 bases and J by 1 base, with 12 bases between. In germline, CDR1 is MNHEY, CDR2 SVGAGI. The CDR3 DNA reads as TGTGCCAGCAGACCTCCGGGACAGAACACTGAAGCTTTCTTT. The encoded protein is CASRPPGQNTEAFF.

The rearrangement joins TRBV6-5 to TRBJ2-3; maybe TRBD2 (5 bases). The CDR3 runs to 14 residues. Trimming left V 2 bases short and J 7 bases short, with 13 bases between. CDR1 is MNHEY and CDR2 is SVGAGI in the germline V gene. CDR3 DNA sequence: TGTGCCAGCAGTTACGGTCCTAGCCAGAATACGCAGTATTTT. This encodes CASSYGPSQNTQYF.

V gene TRBV4-2 combines with J gene TRBJ2-5; 10 bases match TRBD2. Germline V lookup: CDR1 LGHNA, CDR2 YNFKEQ. Losses at the gene ends were 1 base for V and 2 bases for J; bases not matched to a gene: 4. The CDR3 covers 16 residues. CDR3 coding DNA: TGTGCCAGCAGCCAAGGAGTACTAGCGGGACAAGAGACCCAGTACTTC. This translates into CASSQGVLAGQETQYF.

This chain uses TRBV5-6 with TRBJ2-7; 9 positions agree with TRBD2. Trimming cost V 3 bases and J 0 bases; bases outside gene matches: 4. Germline values: CDR1 SGHDT, CDR2 YYEEEE. There are 15 residues in the CDR3. The CDR3 DNA is TGTGCCAGCAGCTCACTAGCGGGCAGCTCCTACGAGCAGTACGTC. Translating it yields CASSSLAGSSYEQYV.

The chain recombines TRBV29-1 with TRBJ2-1; maybe TRBD2 (5 bases). The CDR3 has 14 amino acids. V lost 5 bases and J 6 bases, leaving 17 bases between the germline ends. The germline gives CDR1 SQVTM, CDR2 ANQGSEA. The CDR3 DNA sequence: TGCAGCGTTTCGGTGGGAGTCCGGGGCAATGAGCAGTTCTTC. This gives the protein CSVSVGVRGNEQFF.

V and J are TRBV28 and TRBJ1-6; 12 nucleotides align to TRBD1. Germline lookup yields CDR1 MDHEN and CDR2 SYDVKM. With V trimmed by 2 bases and J by 5 bases, 10 bases remained unmatched. The CDR3 is 19 residues long. CDR3 DNA sequence: TGTGCCAGCAGTTTACGGGGACAGGGGGCGGGATCTCATAATTCACCCCTCCACTTT. Translation: CASSLRGQGAGSHNSPLHF.

This chain uses TRBV5-1 with TRBJ1-6; TRBD1 matches 8 bases. With V trimmed by 3 bases and J by 9 bases, 8 bases remained unmatched. The length of the CDR3 is 15 residues. Germline V lookup: CDR1 SGHRS, CDR2 YFSETQ. The CDR3 DNA follows: TGCGCCAGCAGCTCCCTGACAGGGGAGAGTTCACCCCTCCACTTT. Translating it yields CASSSLTGESSPLHF.

V and J are TRBV28 and TRBJ1-3; 8 bases match TRBD1. Germline loops: CDR1 MDHEN, CDR2 SYDVKM. J gave up 8 bases and V 6 bases, and 12 bases lay outside the gene matches. CDR3 size: 15 residues. The CDR3 spells CASSTADRVNHTIYF. The CDR3 DNA reads TGTGCCAGCAGCACCGCGGACAGGGTAAACCACACCATATATTTT.

The gene calls are TRBV4-2 and TRBJ2-7; a possible D gene is TRBD1 (6 bases). This CDR3 has 13 amino acids. The germline gives CDR1 LGHNA, CDR2 YNFKEQ. V lost 1 base and J lost 4, with 8 bases in between. In DNA, the CDR3 is TGTGCCAGCAGCCAAGCAGGGGATTACGAGCAGTACTTC. It yields the protein CASSQAGDYEQYF.

The J gene is TRBJ1-1, the V gene TRBV9, with D possibly TRBD1 on 6 matching bases. Germline assignment: CDR1 SGDLS and CDR2 YYNGEE. The CDR3 totals 14 residues. V lost 7 bases and J lost 2, with 15 bases in between. In DNA, the CDR3 is TGTGCCAGCTCAGGGAGGGGGTCCAACACTGAAGCTTTCTTT. It translates to CASSGRGSNTEAFF. Based on the CDR3 plus reference TRBV9 and TRBJ1-1, the full variable domain is DSGVTQTPKHLITATGQRVTLRCSPRSGDLSVYWYQQSLDQGLQFLIQYYNGEERAKGNILERFSAQQFPDLHSELNLSSLELGDSALYFCASSGRGSNTEAFFGQGTRLTVV.

This sequence joins TRBV5-6 and TRBJ1-5; a weak D match, TRBD1 (5 bases). CDR1 is SGHDT and CDR2 is YYEEEE in the germline V gene. The CDR3 consists of 16 residues. Trimming cost V 9 bases and J 6 bases, with 25 bases left between them. CDR3 sequence: CATSTYAQGESQPQHF. For the CDR3, the DNA is TGTGCCACCTCCACGTACGCCCAGGGTGAGAGTCAGCCCCAGCATTTT.

This clone was seen just once. The chain couples TRBV19 to TRBJ1-1; no clear D. The CDR3 has 13 amino acids. The V gene lost 2 bases and the J gene lost 0 bases, with 4 bases spanning the gap. Germline-derived CDR1 and CDR2 are LNHDA and SQIVND (reference sequence). This CDR3 reads CASSISVNTEAFF. DNA for the CDR3: TGTGCCAGTAGTATATCCGTGAACACTGAAGCTTTCTTT. The whole variable domain, remainder taken from reference TRBV19 and TRBJ1-1, is DGGITQSPKYLFRKEGQNVTLSCEQNLNHDAMYWYRQDPGQGLRLIYYSQIVNDFQKGDIAEGYSVSREKKESFPLTVTSAQKNPTAFYLCASSISVNTEAFFGQGTRLTVV.

The chain carries TRBV6-5 and TRBJ2-5; 11 bases are a match to TRBD2. The CDR3 sequence is 15 residues long. Looked up from germline, CDR1 is MNHEY and CDR2 is SVGAGI. V lost 6 bases, J lost 5 bases, and 8 bases stayed unmatched. CDR3 region: CASRKLAGVGETQYF. CDR3 nucleotide sequence: TGTGCCAGCAGGAAACTAGCGGGAGTGGGTGAGACCCAGTACTTC.

The chain has TRBV7-2 and TRBJ1-2; TRBD1 matches 10 bases. The CDR3 contains 14 residues. The germline CDR1 and CDR2 sequences are SGHTA and FQGNSA. The ends lost 5 bases at V and 2 bases at J; junction bases unmatched: 2. The CDR3 nucleotides are TGTGCCAGCAGCCGGGACAGGGGCAACTATGGCTACACCTTC. Translated, it gives CASSRDRGNYGYTF.

The J gene is TRBJ1-2, the V gene TRBV29-1; TRBD1 is a possible D gene (5 bases). The CDR3 is 11 residues long. CDR1 is SQVTM and CDR2 is ANQGSEA in the germline V gene. The CDR3 coding sequence is TGCAGTGGGGGGGGTAACTATGGCTACACCTTC. Amino acids: CSGGGNYGYTF.

The V gene is TRBV13, the J gene TRBJ2-1; D not resolved. This CDR3 contains 15 residues. Germline V gives CDR1 PRHDT, CDR2 FYEKMQ (reference sequence). V was clipped by 5 bases and J by 5 bases, with 16 bases between them. CDR3 residues: CASSPRMRRDNEQFF. CDR3 sequence (DNA): TGTGCCAGCAGCCCAAGGATGAGGAGAGACAATGAGCAGTTCTTC.

The chain couples TRBV9 to TRBJ1-1; TRBD1 matches at 7 bases. CDR1 is SGDLS, CDR2 YYNGEE, per germline. J was trimmed by 5 bases and V by 0 bases; bases with no gene match: 7. The CDR3 length is 15 residues. The CDR3 is CASSVGQGEWTEAFF. Written as DNA, the CDR3 is TGTGCCAGCAGCGTAGGACAGGGTGAATGGACTGAAGCTTTCTTT.